The 9 T cell receptor beta chains in this list originate from one sample, sequenced in a study of blood T cells in healthy people across ages. Using a J-beta primer mix together with a sample-barcoded 5' primer, a second PCR was run for about 7 to 12 cycles. TCRdb ran MiXCR on the 5' RACE reads and lists one entry per CDR3 protein. The table includes 700,000 to 900,000 distinct CDR3 sequences, roughly 24% detected once. These data also formed part of another study, on T cells of mothers and their children.

Sequencing was performed on blood. These TCRs come from a boy aged 5 to 17 in good health.

This CDR3 reads CASSLVGGRDNEQFF. CDR3 nucleotide sequence: TGTGCCAGCAGCTTAGTAGGAGGGAGGGACAATGAGCAGTTCTTC. The chain links TRBV7-2 to TRBJ2-7, with 7 positions matching TRBD2. TRBJ2-1 matches the DNA end more closely, so the J call is doubtful. The CDR3 runs to 15 residues. The germline V gene has CDR1 SGHTA and CDR2 FQGNSA.

This chain joins TRBV12-3 or TRBV12-4 and TRBJ2-4; D is perhaps TRBD1 (6 bases). Trimming took off 4 bases at V and 5 bases at J, with 9 bases between the two ends. This CDR3 region has 13 residues. The CDR3 sequence is CASSSYRENIQYF. CDR3 nucleotide sequence: TGTGCCAGCAGTTCCTACAGGGAAAACATTCAGTACTTC.

In this sample, this clonotype turned up a few times. In DNA, the CDR3 is TGTGCCAGCAGCGTTCAGCGGGGGGCCCAAGAGACCCAGTACTTC. This codes for CASSVQRGAQETQYF. The rearrangement uses TRBV9 and TRBJ2-5; 9 bases match TRBD2. The CDR3 has 15 residues. From germline, CDR1 is SGDLS and CDR2 YYNGEE. Trimming cost V 2 bases and J 1 base; bases outside gene matches: 3.

The table lists this clonotype with a few counts. The chain uses TRBV5-1 and TRBJ1-1, with D perhaps matching TRBD1 (5 bases). There are 12 residues in the CDR3. Germline V gives CDR1 SGHRS, CDR2 YFSETQ. V was shortened by 4 bases and J by 12 bases, with 16 bases between the two germline ends. CDR3 sequence (DNA): TGCGCCAGCAGCCCCTCCGGGGGGAGGACTTTCTTT. Protein sequence: CASSPSGGRTFF.

This chain joins TRBV6-5 and TRBJ1-3, with D perhaps TRBD1 (5 bases). Germline V gene sequence: CDR1 MNHEY, CDR2 SVGAGI. V lost 4 bases, J lost 4 bases, and 8 bases lay in between. The CDR3 runs 13 residues. CDR3 amino acids: CASSSTVGNTIYF. In nucleotides, the CDR3 is TGTGCCAGCAGTTCGACAGTAGGAAACACCATATATTTT.

This clonotype has just a few counts. The genes are TRBV20-1 and TRBJ1-4; D is undetermined. Germline V CDR1 and CDR2: DFQATT, SNEGSKA (reference sequence). V was trimmed by 1 base and J by 8 bases, leaving 11 bases between them. This CDR3 spans 13 amino acids. This CDR3 is CSARASGWEKLFF. Written as DNA, the CDR3 is TGCAGTGCTAGAGCCTCAGGTTGGGAAAAACTGTTTTTT.

The genes are TRBV7-9 and TRBJ1-1; TRBD1 matches 7 bases. V was pared by 1 base and J by 10 bases, with 18 bases of the junction left unmatched. The CDR3 loop spans 17 amino acids. CDR1 and CDR2 from the germline V gene are SEHNR and FQNEAQ (reference sequence). The CDR3 nucleotides are TGTGCCAGCAGCTTAGGTCCGGGACAGTCGCATTGGGGGGGAGCTTTCTTT. Amino acids: CASSLGPGQSHWGGAFF. The whole variable domain, filled in from reference TRBV7-9 and TRBJ1-1, reads DTGVSQNPRHKITKRGQNVTFRCDPISEHNRLYWYRQTLGQGPEFLTYFQNEAQLEKSRLLSDRFSAERPKGSFSTLEIQRTEQGDSAMYLCASSLGPGQSHWGGAFFGQGTRLTVV.

The chain combines TRBV6-2 or TRBV6-3 with TRBJ2-5; 10 nucleotides line up with TRBD2. The CDR3 is 18 residues long. Per germline, CDR1 MNHEY and CDR2 SVGEGT. Trimming at V came to 0 bases and at J to 1 base, leaving 8 bases not matched to a gene. This chain's CDR3 is CASSYSSGGPRPQETQYF. The CDR3 region has the DNA TGTGCCAGCAGTTACTCTAGCGGGGGGCCCAGACCCCAAGAGACCCAGTACTTC.

A few counts support this clonotype. The CDR3 spells CAWSQGAYEQYF. Written as DNA, the CDR3 is TGTGCCTGGAGTCAGGGGGCCTACGAGCAGTACTTC. The rearrangement uses TRBV30 and TRBJ2-7, with TRBD1 matching 7 bases. This CDR3 is built from 12 residues. The V segment lost 2 bases and the J segment 2 bases; nucleotides outside the gene matches: 0. In germline, CDR1 is GTSNPN, CDR2 SVGIG (reference sequence).